These 28 T cell receptor beta chains originate from one sample sequenced in a study of molecular identifiers for immune sequencing clone quantification. A single record per CDR3 protein comes from TCRdb applying MiXCR to the PCR reads. Found here are 490,000 or so distinct CDR3 sequences, over 20% of them singletons; the top ten hold around 0.86%. Sequenced: naive CD8+ T cells from blood, with Jurkat cell RNA spiked in. Subset specified: FACS-sorted CD8+CD4-CCR7+CD45RA+ naive T cells. The receptor set was obtained from a human donor in good health. Some libraries in this study had Jurkat cell RNA spiked in.

This clonotype appeared a few times. DNA of the CDR3: TGTGCCAGCAGCCCAACCCGTGAGGGTTTGGACTATGGCTACACCTTC. Translated: CASSPTREGLDYGYTF. This chain links TRBV7-6 with TRBJ1-2; unclear D gene. The germline V gene encodes CDR1 SGHVS and CDR2 FNYEAQ. Between the trimmed V and J ends, which lost 5 bases and 3 bases, there was a span of 19 bases. This CDR3 spans 16 amino acids.

This chain joins TRBV20-1 and TRBJ2-7; D is ambiguous. The germline gives CDR1 DFQATT, CDR2 SNEGSKA (reference sequence). Trimming cost V 1 base and J 2 bases, with 9 bases left between them. The CDR3 length is 13 residues. This chain's CDR3 is CSARGVKTYEQYF. CDR3 sequence (DNA): TGCAGTGCTAGAGGAGTGAAGACCTACGAGCAGTACTTC.

There are a few counts of this clonotype. The rearrangement uses TRBV4-3 and TRBJ2-7; D possibly corresponds to TRBD2 (6 bases). V shed 1 base and J shed 2 bases, with 12 bases lying between them. CDR1 is LGHNA and CDR2 is YSLEER in the germline V gene. The CDR3 has 15 residues. The DNA for the CDR3 is TGCGCCAGCAGCCAAGGTGGGACTGCAACCTACGAGCAGTACTTC. This codes for CASSQGGTATYEQYF.

For this clonotype: A much larger clone lies one base from this, so it may be a read error. The chain joins TRBV29-1 to TRBJ2-7; D remains ambiguous. The CDR3 has 13 amino acids. The germline gives CDR1 SQVTM, CDR2 ANQGSEA. The CDR3 nucleotides are TGCAGCATTGAAGACCAGAAAAGCTACGAGCAGTACTTC. It is translated as CSIEDQKSYEQYF.

V gene TRBV3-2 combines with J gene TRBJ1-5. TRBV3-2 is a pseudogene. The CDR3 length is 15 residues. The CDR3 is CASSPGSTKNQPQHF. The CDR3 DNA sequence: TGTGCCAGCAGCCCAGGATCAACCAAAAATCAGCCCCAGCATTTT.

This clonotype was observed at least ten times. The chain has TRBV29-1 and TRBJ1-3; possibly TRBD1 for D (6 bases). In germline, CDR1 is SQVTM, CDR2 ANQGSEA. V was cut by 4 bases and J by 0 bases, with 10 bases left in between. CDR3 length: 14 residues. In nucleotides, the CDR3 is TGCAGCGTTGTTTCAGGGGTCTCTGGAAACACCATATATTTT. Translating it yields CSVVSGVSGNTIYF.

This rearrangement joins TRBV5-8 to TRBJ2-7; D could derive from TRBD1 or TRBD2 (6 bases each). Germline lookup yields CDR1 SGHTS and CDR2 YDEGEE. With 2 bases removed from V and 5 bases from J, the gap between germline ends came to 11 bases. The CDR3 consists of 13 residues. CDR3 protein: CASSFGGIDEQYF. Here the CDR3 DNA reads TGTGCCAGCAGCTTCGGGGGCATCGACGAGCAGTACTTC. The whole variable domain, remainder taken from reference TRBV5-8 and TRBJ2-7, is EAGVTQSPTHLIKTRGQQATLRCSPISGHTSVYWYQQALGLGLQFLLWYDEGEERNRGNFPPRFSGRQFPNYSSELNVNALELEDSALYLCASSFGGIDEQYFGPGTRLTVT.

This clonotype was recorded at least ten times. The CDR3 coding sequence is TGTGCCATTGGATACACCGGGGAGCTGTTTTTT. The encoded protein is CAIGYTGELFF. This sequence joins TRBV7-9 and TRBJ2-2; no firm D call. The CDR3 extends over 11 amino acids. The germline CDR1 and CDR2 sequences are SEHNR and FQNEAQ (reference sequence). V was shortened by 10 bases and J by 3 bases, with 6 bases between the two germline ends.

In this sample, this clonotype turned up a few times. The genes are TRBV7-9 and TRBJ2-3; D is possibly TRBD1 (5 bases). Trimming left V 5 bases short and J 2 bases short, with 11 bases between. Germline CDR1 SEHNR, CDR2 FQNEAQ (reference sequence). The CDR3 runs to 14 residues. CDR3 region: CASSRIGDTDTQYF. CDR3 coding DNA: TGTGCCAGCAGCCGAATAGGGGACACAGATACGCAGTATTTT.

This clonotype appeared a few times. V and J are TRBV6-2 or TRBV6-3 and TRBJ2-1, with 8 bases that match TRBD2. The length of the CDR3 is 17 residues. V lost 2 bases, J lost 8 bases, and 14 bases stayed unmatched. CDR1 is MNHEY and CDR2 is SVGEGT in the germline V gene. CDR3 sequence (DNA): TGTGCCAGCAGTTACGCTATCGGTGGTAGCGGGAAGGATGAGCAGTTCTTC. It is translated as CASSYAIGGSGKDEQFF.

This clonotype was seen ten or more times. The chain recombines TRBV6-6 with TRBJ2-3; possibly TRBD2 for D (6 bases). Trimming pared 5 bases from V and 2 bases from J, leaving 14 bases between. The germline V gene has CDR1 MNHNY and CDR2 SVGAGI (reference sequence). This CDR3 contains 15 residues. CDR3 loop: CASSPYGGVTDTQYF. The CDR3 DNA reads TGTGCCAGCAGTCCCTACGGGGGAGTCACAGATACGCAGTATTTT.

This clonotype was counted a few times. This chain joins TRBV4-2 and TRBJ1-1, with 8 bases lining up with TRBD1. Germline V CDR1 and CDR2: LGHNA, YNFKEQ. CDR3 length equals 13 residues. V shed 7 bases and J 1 base; nucleotides not matched to a gene: 2. In nucleotides, the CDR3 is TGTGCCAGCACAGGACAGGGGAACACTGAAGCTTTCTTT. The encoded protein is CASTGQGNTEAFF.

This clonotype appeared once. This may stem from a read error, because a much larger clone lies one nucleotide away. This chain connects TRBV30 to TRBJ2-5, with 10 bases that match TRBD2. CDR1 is GTSNPN, CDR2 SVGIG, per germline (reference sequence). The CDR3 covers 18 residues. In nucleotides, the CDR3 is TGTGCCTGGAGTGACAAGACCCCGGAGCGGGAGGGCCCAGAGGCCCAGTACTTC. Translation: CAWSDKTPEREGPEAQYF.

To note about this clonotype: A much more abundant neighbour one base away suggests this may be a read error. The V and J genes are TRBV9 and TRBJ2-7; D ambiguous. The CDR3 covers 15 residues. Germline CDR1 reads SGDLS; CDR2 reads YYNGEE. Here the CDR3 reads CAGSVRPVGFYEQYF. The CDR3, as DNA: TGTGCCGGCAGCGTCCGTCCGGTCGGCTTCTACGAGCAGTACTTC.

V gene TRBV19 combines with J gene TRBJ2-3; D is possibly TRBD2 (5 bases). The CDR3 totals 14 residues. Trimming removed 3 bases at V and 4 bases at J, with 11 bases between. Germline CDR1 and CDR2: LNHDA and SQIVND (reference sequence). CDR3 sequence reads: CASSIRRPADTQYF. The DNA of the CDR3 is TGTGCCAGTAGTATTCGGAGGCCCGCAGATACGCAGTATTTT.

Points on this clonotype: A read error may account for a junction end that differs from germline. The gene calls are TRBV6-2 or TRBV6-3 and TRBJ2-1; the match to TRBD2 covers 8 bases. Looked up from germline, CDR1 is MNHEY and CDR2 is SVGEGT. The CDR3 extends over 20 amino acids. The CDR3 DNA follows: TGTGCCAGCAGTTACTCGAGGTCCAGCGGGGGCCAAAGCTCCTACAATGAGCGGTTCTTC. This sequence encodes CASSYSRSSGGQSSYNERFF.

This clonotype was found a few times. The chain has TRBV5-5 and TRBJ1-5; D is undetermined. The germline V gene encodes CDR1 SGHKS and CDR2 YYEKEE (reference sequence). This CDR3 has 14 amino acids. Trimming took 0 bases from V and 6 from J, leaving 10 bases between them. In DNA form, the CDR3 reads TGTGCCAGCAGCTTGGGGGCGGGTGTTCAGCCCCAGCATTTT. Translating gives CASSLGAGVQPQHF.

V is TRBV27 and J is TRBJ2-7, with D possibly being TRBD1 or TRBD2 (5 bases each). Germline loops: CDR1 MNHEY, CDR2 SMNVEV (reference sequence). V lost 5 bases and J lost 3, with 14 bases in between. This CDR3 is built from 14 residues. CDR3 coding DNA: TGTGCCAGCAGTCCTACCGGGGCACTCTACGAGCAGTACTTC. Translation: CASSPTGALYEQYF.

Of note for this clonotype: A much larger clone differs from this one at a single base, so this may be a read error. This chain connects TRBV6-5 to TRBJ2-5, with D possibly TRBD1 on 5 matching bases. Trimming took off 4 bases at V and 5 bases at J, with 14 bases between the two ends. Germline loops: CDR1 MNHEY, CDR2 SVGAGI. There are 14 residues in the CDR3. CDR3 loop: CASSCRESKETQYF. CDR3 sequence (DNA): TGTGCCAGCAGTTGCAGGGAATCCAAGGAGACCCAGTACTTC.

This chain joins TRBV11-2 and TRBJ1-2, with TRBD1 matching 7 bases. The germline V gene encodes CDR1 SGHAT and CDR2 FQNNGV. This CDR3 has 18 residues. The trim removed 1 base at V and 4 bases at J, leaving 15 bases unmatched. The DNA of the CDR3 is TGTGCCAGCAGCTTAGGTGTTTGGGATACAGGGGAAATCTATGGCTACACCTTC. It codes for CASSLGVWDTGEIYGYTF. The full variable domain, with the rest looked up from reference TRBV11-2 and TRBJ1-2, is EAGVAQSPRYKIIEKRQSVAFWCNPISGHATLYWYQQILGQGPKLLIQFQNNGVVDDSQLPKDRFSAERLKGVDSTLKIQPAKLEDSAVYLCASSLGVWDTGEIYGYTFGSGTRLTVV.

This clonotype occurred many times. The chain carries TRBV7-3 and TRBJ2-7; 9 nucleotides align to TRBD1. Germline V gene data show CDR1 as SGHTA and CDR2 as FQGTGA. The CDR3 is 15 amino acids. Germline trimming cut 5 bases from V and 4 bases from J; bases unmatched to any gene: 9. CDR3 sequence: CASSPSGQGDYEQYF. In DNA form, the CDR3 reads TGTGCCAGCAGCCCCTCGGGACAGGGCGATTACGAGCAGTACTTC.

On this clonotype: Given a much more abundant clone one base away, this may be a read error. This chain connects TRBV6-2 or TRBV6-3 to TRBJ1-4, with TRBD1 identical over 9 bases. This CDR3 is built from 14 residues. Germline loops: CDR1 MNHEY, CDR2 SVGEGT. CDR3 loop: CVSSPTGGWEKLFF. The CDR3 DNA sequence: TGTGTCAGCAGTCCTACAGGGGGCTGGGAAAAACTGTTTTTT.

The V call is TRBV10-1, the J call TRBJ1-1, with D hard to call. The germline CDR1 and CDR2 sequences are WNHNN and SYGVQD (reference sequence). Trimming took 0 bases from V and 3 from J, leaving 11 bases between them. The CDR3 extends over 15 amino acids. CDR3 in amino acids: CASSESTRPYTEAFF. The CDR3 bases are TGCGCCAGCAGTGAGTCGACTCGGCCCTACACTGAAGCTTTCTTT.

This clonotype was seen ten or more times. The CDR3 loop reads CASSSHKETQYF. CDR3 sequence (DNA): TGTGCCAGCAGTTCCCACAAAGAGACCCAGTACTTC. The chain joins TRBV6-2 or TRBV6-3 to TRBJ2-5; D remains ambiguous. V lost 4 bases to trimming and J lost 3 bases, with 6 bases between them. CDR1 is MNHEY and CDR2 is SVGEGT in the germline V gene. This CDR3 has 12 residues.

This clonotype was detected many times. V and J are TRBV29-1 and TRBJ2-1; TRBD2 agrees at 8 bases. V shed 8 bases, J shed 4 bases, and the junction held 22 bases outside the gene matches. The CDR3 totals 18 residues. Germline V gene lookup returns CDR1 SQVTM and CDR2 ANQGSEA. The CDR3 loop reads CSSEVEDGGGPDYNEQFF. For the CDR3, the DNA is TGCAGCTCAGAAGTGGAGGACGGGGGGGGCCCAGATTACAATGAGCAGTTCTTC.

A note on this clonotype: One base away lies a much larger clone, so this may be a sequencing read error. The chain combines TRBV6-6 with TRBJ1-1; D remains ambiguous. From germline, CDR1 is MNHNY and CDR2 SVGAGI (reference sequence). The CDR3 contains 14 residues. The V gene lost 2 bases and the J gene lost 7 bases, with 14 bases spanning the gap. The DNA of the CDR3 is TGTGCCAGCAGTTACCCAGCCAGCACCTATGAAGCTTTCTTT. This codes for CASSYPASTYEAFF.

The chain joins TRBV2 to TRBJ2-3; possibly TRBD1 for D (5 bases). The J call may be mistaken, given a closer DNA end match to TRBJ1-5. This CDR3 is built from 12 residues. Looked up from germline, CDR1 is SNHLY and CDR2 is FYNNEI. The CDR3 bases are TGTGCCAGTCGGGACGTCACAGATACGCAGCATTTT. Translation gives CASRDVTDTQHF.

This rearrangement joins TRBV6-2 or TRBV6-3 to TRBJ2-3, with D possibly being TRBD1 (5 bases). With 8 bases removed from V and 3 bases from J, the gap between germline ends came to 9 bases. Germline V gene data show CDR1 as MNHEY and CDR2 as SVGEGT. The length of the CDR3 is 12 residues. The CDR3 region has the DNA TGTGCCAGCGTAGGGGTAACAGATACGCAGTATTTT. Translation: CASVGVTDTQYF.